Listed below are T cell receptor beta chains from one sample, sequenced in a study of Ad26.COV2.S vaccination and SARS-CoV-2 variants. TCRdb's table, derived via immunoSEQ multiplex PCR, lists solely in-frame clones and lacks some. The table lists fewer than 400,000 clones, about nine tenths of them singletons. Here the sequenced sample was peripheral blood, taken in a trial of Ad26.COV2.S vaccine versus placebo. The receptor set was obtained from a person aged 18-60 years who received the Ad26.COV2.S COVID-19 vaccine or a placebo. Both conserved end residues are part of each CDR3. Fields, in order: V gene, clone size, J gene, CDR3 length, D gene, CDR3 DNA, CDR3 protein. D genes are given only for firm matches. A row's size may be missing; if present it is once, few, many or a size class.

TRBV18,.,TRBJ2-1,12,.,TGTGCCAGCTCACTCGAAAGGAATGAGCAGTTCTTC,CASSLERNEQFF
TRBV30,.,TRBJ1-3,13,TRBD1,TGTGCCTGGAAACAGGGGGCTGGAAACACCATATATTTT,CAWKQGAGNTIYF
TRBV3-1/TRBV3-2,few,TRBJ1-2,15,TRBD1,TGTGCCAGCAGCCAGGGGACAGGGGCCCTCTATGGCTACACCTTC,CASSQGTGALYGYTF
TRBV19,.,TRBJ2-1,14,TRBD1,TGTGCCAGCTCAACCGGGACAGGCTACAATGAGCAGTTCTTC,CASSTGTGYNEQFF
TRBV2,.,TRBJ1-1,11,.,TGTGCCAGCAGTGAATTTGCTGAAGCTTTCTTT,CASSEFAEAFF
TRBV18,.,TRBJ1-6,14,TRBD1,TGTGCCAGCTCACGGGACAGGGATAATTCACCCCTCCACTTT,CASSRDRDNSPLHF
TRBV18,.,TRBJ1-2,15,.,TGTGCCAGCTCACCAGGGGTACAAGCTAACTATGGCTACACCTTC,CASSPGVQANYGYTF
TRBV5-4,once,TRBJ2-2,14,.,TGTGCCAGCAGGAGGGATCGAGTCACCGGGGAGCTGTTTTTT,CASRRDRVTGELFF
TRBV3-1/TRBV3-2,few,TRBJ1-1,16,.,TGTGCCAGCAGCCAAGAAAGACCAGAGGTGAACACTGAAGCTTTCTTT,CASSQERPEVNTEAFF
TRBV9,.,TRBJ1-6,15,TRBD1,TGTGCCAGCAGCGGAGGGACAGGGTCCAATTCACCCCTCCACTTT,CASSGGTGSNSPLHF
TRBV18,.,TRBJ2-7,15,TRBD2,TGTGCCAGCTCACCAACGGCTAGCGGATACTACGAGCAGTACTTC,CASSPTASGYYEQYF
TRBV18,.,TRBJ1-1,13,.,TGTGCCAGCTCAGGGACCGACAACACCGAAGCTTTCTTT,CASSGTDNTEAFF
TRBV2,.,TRBJ1-5,12,.,TGTGCCAGCAGTGACGCGTATCAGCCCCAGCATTTT,CASSDAYQPQHF
TRBV6-5,.,TRBJ1-6,14,.,TGTGCCAGCAGGCCCAGGACCTATAATTCACCCCTCCACTTT,CASRPRTYNSPLHF
TRBV7-9,.,TRBJ2-3,19,TRBD1,TGTGCCAGCAGCTTATGGGGCAGGGGGCTTCGATTGGGCATGGATACGCAGTATTTT,CASSLWGRGLRLGMDTQYF
TRBV6-4,.,TRBJ1-2,14,TRBD1,TGTGCCAGCAGTGATACAGGGGGTGCCTATGGCTACACCTTC,CASSDTGGAYGYTF
TRBV6-2/TRBV6-3,.,TRBJ2-3,16,TRBD2,TGTGCCAGCAGTTACTCTTCTAGCGGGGGGGCGTATACGCAGTATTTT,CASSYSSSGGAYTQYF
TRBV7-2,.,TRBJ2-1,14,.,TGTGCCAGCAGCCGCGCAGAAACTAGCTCTATTAAGTTCTTC,CASSRAETSSIKFF
TRBV5-4,.,TRBJ2-5,15,.,TGTGCCAGCACCCAGTCACGGGGGAATCCAGAGACCCAGTACTTC,CASTQSRGNPETQYF
TRBV5-1,.,TRBJ1-1,16,.,TGCGCCAGCAGCTTGCCTCCCGGCACACTTTCCACTGAAGCTTTCTTT,CASSLPPGTLSTEAFF
TRBV12-3/TRBV12-4,.,TRBJ1-1,11,.,TGTGCCAGCAGTTCCGCCGGGGGAGCTTTCTTT,CASSSAGGAFF
TRBV6-5,.,TRBJ1-1,14,.,TGTGCCAGCAGTCCGGCCCGGGAGAACACTGAAGCTTTCTTT,CASSPARENTEAFF
TRBV18,.,TRBJ1-2,17,.,TGTGCCAGCTCACCTCAGGTACGGACAGCCACGAACTATGGCTACACCTTC,CASSPQVRTATNYGYTF
TRBV4-3,.,TRBJ1-2,16,TRBD1,TGCGCCAGCAGCCAACCTCTGCTGAACTACAGGGGACATCGCGTCTTC,CASSQPLLNYRGHRVF
TRBV5-6,.,TRBJ2-3,11,TRBD2,TGTGCCAGCGTGCACCGGGGGGGGCAGTATTTT,CASVHRGGQYF
TRBV7-2,.,TRBJ2-3,17,TRBD2,TGTGCCAGCAGCTTACCCGCTAGCGGGGCCAGCACAGATACGCAGTATTTT,CASSLPASGASTDTQYF
TRBV12-3/TRBV12-4,.,TRBJ2-7,13,.,TGTGCCAGCACCCGGACAGAAAGCTACGAGCAGTACTTC,CASTRTESYEQYF
TRBV3-1/TRBV3-2,.,TRBJ2-4,20,TRBD2,TGTGCCAGCAGCCCCGCTTTCATGGTCCTAGCGGGGGTCGCCAAAAACATTCAGTACTTC,CASSPAFMVLAGVAKNIQYF
TRBV3-1/TRBV3-2,.,TRBJ2-7,11,.,TGTGCCAGCAGCCACCGGGCCCTGCAGTACTTC,CASSHRALQYF
TRBV23-1,.,TRBJ1-1,16,.,TGCGCCAGCAGCAACAAGGCCAGGTTAAGAGACACTGAAGCTTTCTTT,CASSNKARLRDTEAFF
TRBV5-8,.,TRBJ1-1,13,.,TGTGCCAGCAGCTTGCGAAGTGGTACTGAAGCTTTCTTT,CASSLRSGTEAFF
TRBV6-1,few,TRBJ2-3,13,.,TGTGCCAGCAGTGATGATCTCCCAGATACGCAGTATTTT,CASSDDLPDTQYF
TRBV13,.,TRBJ2-1,14,TRBD2,TGTGCCAGCAGCCGCGGGGGTTCCTACAATGAGCAGTTCTTC,CASSRGGSYNEQFF
TRBV4-3,.,TRBJ1-5,15,.,TGCGCCAGCAGCCCGGGCCCCTATCCCAATCAGCCCCAGCATTTT,CASSPGPYPNQPQHF
TRBV11-2,.,TRBJ1-2,14,.,TGTGCCAGCAGCTTAGACGTGGGGGGTACTGGCTACACCTTC,CASSLDVGGTGYTF
TRBV7-2,once,TRBJ1-2,16,TRBD1,TGTGCCAGCTACCTATCTTACAGGGGTGGAAGCTATGGCTACACCTTC,CASYLSYRGGSYGYTF
TRBV12-3/TRBV12-4,.,TRBJ2-1,11,.,TGTGCCAGCAGTCGGTACAATGAGCAGTTCTTC,CASSRYNEQFF
TRBV29-1,.,TRBJ1-4,12,.,TGCAGCGTTCTCGGGTTGGGTGAAAAACTGTTTTTT,CSVLGLGEKLFF
TRBV7-8,once,TRBJ1-1,13,.,TGTGCCAGCAGTCTAGGGGGGATCACTGAAGCTTTCTTT,CASSLGGITEAFF
TRBV27,.,TRBJ2-5,16,TRBD2,TGTGCCAGCAGTACCAGACTAGCGGGGGGGCTGGAGACCCAGTACTTC,CASSTRLAGGLETQYF
TRBV30,.,TRBJ2-7,12,.,TGTGCCTGGAGTGTAGGGAGTTACGAGCAGTACTTC,CAWSVGSYEQYF
TRBV7-6,.,TRBJ1-6,16,.,TGTGCCAGCAGCTTAGCACAGGACTCCTATAATTCACCCCTCCACTTT,CASSLAQDSYNSPLHF
TRBV6-1,.,TRBJ1-2,13,.,TGTGCCAGCAGTGAGCGCAGCTACTATGGCTACACCTTC,CASSERSYYGYTF
TRBV5-4,.,TRBJ2-1,16,TRBD2,TGTGCCAGCAGCTTGGAAAGGACTAGCGGGGGGGATGAGCAGTTCTTC,CASSLERTSGGDEQFF
TRBV5-1,.,TRBJ1-4,16,.,TGCGCCAGCAGCTTGGCCCCCAGGGTAGGAATCGAAAAACTGTTTTTT,CASSLAPRVGIEKLFF
TRBV19,.,TRBJ1-5,15,TRBD1,TGTGCCAGTAGGAGGGCGGGACAGGGGAATCAGCCCCAGCATTTT,CASRRAGQGNQPQHF
TRBV5-5,.,TRBJ1-2,13,.,TGTGCCAGCAGCTTGACGGGGCAGGGCGGCTACACCTTC,CASSLTGQGGYTF